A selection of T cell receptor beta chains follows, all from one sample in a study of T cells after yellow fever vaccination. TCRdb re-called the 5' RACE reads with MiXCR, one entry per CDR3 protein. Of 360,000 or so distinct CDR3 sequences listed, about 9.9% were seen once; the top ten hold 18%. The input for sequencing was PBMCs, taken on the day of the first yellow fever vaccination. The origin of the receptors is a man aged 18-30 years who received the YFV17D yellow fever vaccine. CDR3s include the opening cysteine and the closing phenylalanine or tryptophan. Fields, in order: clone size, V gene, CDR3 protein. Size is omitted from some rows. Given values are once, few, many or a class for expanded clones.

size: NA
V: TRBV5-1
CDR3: CASSLRYILAGVQETQYF

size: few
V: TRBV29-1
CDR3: CSVEGEVESSYNEQFF

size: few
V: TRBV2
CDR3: CASDETGYTDTQYF

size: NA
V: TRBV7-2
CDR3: CASAHGDGYEQYF

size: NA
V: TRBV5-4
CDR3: CASSRSGVSYNEQFF

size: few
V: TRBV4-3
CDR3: CASSQEPVANYGYTF

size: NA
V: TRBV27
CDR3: CASGRALSYEQYF

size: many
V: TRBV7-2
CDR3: CASSLAQQETQYF

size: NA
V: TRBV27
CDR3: CASSGDRGFNLDTQYF

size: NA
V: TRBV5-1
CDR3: CASSTETGDGYTF

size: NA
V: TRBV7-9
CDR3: CASSRDVSPYEQYF

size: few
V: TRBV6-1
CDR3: CASTTGALFYNEQFF

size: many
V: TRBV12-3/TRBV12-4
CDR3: CASTEDRGSGNTIYF

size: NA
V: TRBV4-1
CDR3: CASSHSSGSALGTQYF

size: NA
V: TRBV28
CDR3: CASSPGTPETQYF

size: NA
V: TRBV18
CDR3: CASSPPPGLAEYKMVF

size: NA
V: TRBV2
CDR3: CASSVMGQANSPLHF

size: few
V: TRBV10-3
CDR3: CAIRPFGAGYNEQFF

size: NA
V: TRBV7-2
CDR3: CASSLWGGYTF

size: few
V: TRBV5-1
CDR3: CASSTGPDLKQFF

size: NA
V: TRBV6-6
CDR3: CASSSPAEGYTF

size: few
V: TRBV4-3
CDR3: CASSHLRGGAYNEQFF

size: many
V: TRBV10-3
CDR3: CAISDRGLSTDTQYF

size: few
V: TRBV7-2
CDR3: CASSQLWSYEQYF

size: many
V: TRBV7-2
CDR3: CASSPTGGGGEKLFF

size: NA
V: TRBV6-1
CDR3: CASNMYANTGELFF

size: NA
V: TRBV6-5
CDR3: CASSYSVTEGQPQHF

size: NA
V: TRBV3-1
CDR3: CASSHPAPEQTQYF

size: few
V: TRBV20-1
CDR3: CSAPPFGGAGGYTF

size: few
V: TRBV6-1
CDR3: CASTPTQVIGTGVREQYF

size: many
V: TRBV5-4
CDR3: CASSLPGQGGRTDTQYF

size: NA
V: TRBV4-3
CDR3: CASSQLSSGDSYEQYF

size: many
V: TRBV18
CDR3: CASSPTRGADTQYF

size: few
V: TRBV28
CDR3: CASSSPERGNQETQYF

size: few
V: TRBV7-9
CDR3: CASSDQEGGKNQPQHF

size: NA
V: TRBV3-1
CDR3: CASSPVGANQPQHF

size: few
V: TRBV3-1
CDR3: CASGSRTGQPQHF

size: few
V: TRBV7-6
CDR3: CASSPRLGGADSNQPQHF